This entry lists 7 T cell receptor beta chains sequenced from one sample in a study of T cells after yellow fever vaccination. From the 5' RACE reads, TCRdb called clonotypes with MiXCR, one entry per CDR3 protein. The sample lists 250,000 to 350,000 distinct CDR3 sequences; 8.7% were seen once. Sequenced material: CD4+ T cells sorted from PBMCs, taken 5 days after the yellow fever booster vaccination. These TCRs come from a man between 18 and 35 years old who received the YFV17D yellow fever vaccine.

This clonotype was detected a few times. The V call is TRBV6-5, the J call TRBJ1-4; unclear D gene. Germline values: CDR1 MNHEY, CDR2 SVGAGI. The CDR3 has 17 amino acids. V was pared by 6 bases and J by 0 bases, with 17 bases between. CDR3 DNA: TGTGCCAGCAGCCCTCACGGAGTGGTTGCAACTAATGAAAAACTGTTTTTT. Protein product: CASSPHGVVATNEKLFF.

A few counts support this clonotype. The rearrangement links TRBV20-1 to TRBJ2-7; D might be TRBD2 (5 bases). CDR3 length: 11 residues. Trimming cost V 3 bases and J 3 bases, with 6 bases left between them. Per germline, CDR1 DFQATT and CDR2 SNEGSKA (reference sequence). This chain's CDR3 is CSARRDYEQYV. The CDR3 DNA reads TGCAGTGCTAGGAGGGACTACGAGCAGTACGTC.

This chain joins TRBV9 and TRBJ2-3; 7 nucleotides align to TRBD2. Germline V gives CDR1 SGDLS, CDR2 YYNGEE. The trim removed 0 bases at V and 0 bases at J, leaving 10 bases unmatched. The CDR3 loop spans 18 amino acids. The CDR3 coding sequence is TGTGCCAGCAGCGTAGGACGGCTTGGGCGGGGGAGCACAGATACGCAGTATTTT. This encodes CASSVGRLGRGSTDTQYF.

This clonotype showed up just a few times. This sequence joins TRBV28 and TRBJ2-5, with D tentatively TRBD1 (6 bases). The CDR3 consists of 15 residues. Germline V gene data show CDR1 as MDHEN and CDR2 as SYDVKM. V gave up 0 bases and J gave up 4 bases, with 12 bases separating them. The DNA for the CDR3 is TGTGCCAGCAGTTTATGGGTACAGGGACGAGAGACCCAGTACTTC. Its translation is CASSLWVQGRETQYF.

The chain combines TRBV4-3 with TRBJ2-5, with TRBD1 matching over 9 bases. This CDR3 region has 16 residues. Unmatched junction bases numbered 9, after V lost 0 bases and J lost 7 bases. CDR1 LGHNA and CDR2 YSLEER come from the germline V gene. The CDR3 DNA is TGCGCCAGCAGCCAAGAGACGACAGGGGGGAGAAGGACCCAGTACTTC. This translates into CASSQETTGGRRTQYF.

The sample holds a few counts of this clonotype. The chain recombines TRBV5-1 with TRBJ1-1; no clear D. The CDR3 spans 14 residues. V dropped 0 bases and J dropped 6 bases, with 12 bases sitting between them. Germline CDR1 and CDR2: SGHRS and YFSETQ. This CDR3 is CASSLGYQAAEAFF. DNA for the CDR3: TGCGCCAGCAGCTTGGGTTACCAGGCGGCTGAAGCTTTCTTT.

This clonotype was found a few times. The CDR3 sequence: CAIGGTGNTGELFF. CDR3 coding DNA: TGTGCCATCGGCGGGACAGGGAACACCGGGGAGCTGTTTTTT. The rearrangement uses TRBV10-3 and TRBJ2-2; 8 bases are a match to TRBD1. The junction had 3 bases not matched to a gene; V was cut back by 8 bases and J by 1 base. Germline CDR1 is ENHRY and CDR2 is SYGVKD. This CDR3 spans 14 amino acids.